Below, one T cell receptor (beta chain) is given with its context. No antigen is known for it. Possible read error: a much larger clone is one base away. This sample stems from a study of regulatory T cells in long-lasting Graves disease. Study-wide context: Graves' patients diagnosed newly had used antithyroid drugs under 3 months.

Study conclusions and caveats: Segments TRBV28, TRBJ1-2 and TRBJ2-5 showed preferential usage in persistent disease. Analysis covered peripheral blood alone, not thyroid tissue.

Investigators prepared the TCR beta libraries by applying iRepertoire HTBI primers and Arm-PCR of CDR3 regions. Using its own MiXCR run on the multiplex PCR reads, TCRdb lists one record per CDR3 protein. This table holds about 540,000 distinct CDR3 sequences, less than 15% found once. Time point here: newly diagnosed GD, antithyroid drugs for less than 3 months. Isolated PBMC RNA provided the starting material for the TCR library. The guidelines of the American Thyroid Association were the basis for diagnosing Graves' disease. Germline V gene sequence: CDR1 GTSNPN, CDR2 SVGIG (reference sequence). The V end lost 1 base, the J end lost 0 bases, and 4 bases lay between the germline ends. CDR3 size: 13 residues. Another study also made use of these data, one on T cells in Graves' hyperthyroidism and ophthalmopathy.

The sequencing here drew on peripheral blood mononuclear cells (PBMCs), taken at new diagnosis, from a patient treated with antithyroid drugs. This receptor was identified in a man aged 25 to 45 with Graves disease. The rearrangement uses TRBV30 and TRBJ1-5; no definite D call. The CDR3 loop reads CAWSADSNQPQHF. CDR3 nucleotides: TGTGCCTGGAGTGCGGATAGCAATCAGCCCCAGCATTTT. The full variable domain, in which reference TRBV30 and TRBJ1-5 provide the parts outside the CDR3, is SQTIHQWPATLVQPVGSPLSLECTVEGTSNPNLYWYRQAAGRGLQLLFYSVGIGQISSEVPQNLSASRPQDRQFILSSKKLLLSDSGFYLCAWSADSNQPQHFGDGTRLSIL.